This T cell receptor beta chain was profiled in a study of shared T cell receptors in the human thymus. Some clones are missing from TCRdb's copy, which holds only in-frame ones; the method was immunoSEQ multiplex PCR. The table has over 450,000 clones, around 78% seen once. The CDR3 runs to 15 residues. Germline assignment: CDR1 SGHTA and CDR2 FQGNSA. V lost 5 bases and J lost 10; bases outside the gene matches: 15. This sample was shared with a second study, whose subject was human thymus T cells. In that study: Thymic repertoires overlap heavily among unrelated individuals, related research has reported.

The clonotype was recovered from a boy less than two years old with a congenital heart defect. The sequencing sample was made of thymocytes. The chain recombines TRBV7-2 with TRBJ2-5; 8 bases agree with TRBD2. This CDR3 reads CASSPNPRPGGNQYF. In nucleotides, the CDR3 is TGTGCCAGCAGCCCCAACCCCCGACCGGGAGGGAACCAGTACTTC.